This T cell receptor beta chain was sequenced for a study of T-cell memory formation after mild COVID-19. Regarding the study as a whole: The second-wave clones peaking on day 37 were not confirmed as SARS-CoV-2-specific.

A word on this clonotype: Its antigen is not identified.

This CDR3 region has 14 residues. V was shortened by 2 bases and J by 9 bases, with 16 bases between the two germline ends. Germline V gene sequence: CDR1 MGHRA, CDR2 YSYEKL. One entry per CDR3 protein results from TCRdb running MiXCR on the 5' RACE reads. This sample has around 200,000 distinct CDR3 sequences, with over 20% found just once. The TCR was taken from an adult woman who had mild COVID-19 (a few samples of this study predate the infection). Cell type and time point are not known. The rearrangement joins TRBV4-1 to TRBJ1-1; D not certain. Sequencing was done on a sample of PBMCs or a T cell subset sorted from them (not recorded which). The CDR3 loop reads CASSQRLAIAQAFF. For the CDR3, the DNA is TGCGCCAGCAGCCAAAGGTTGGCTATAGCTCAAGCTTTCTTT.